These T cell receptor beta chains were read from a single sample in a study of blood T cell repertoires in COVID-19. Here immunoSEQ multiplex PCR was the method, and the copy in TCRdb shows in-frame clones only, minus some. This table holds around 280,000 clones, roughly 90% found once. Sequenced: peripheral blood. The receptors were sampled from a woman in her twenties or thirties with COVID-19, enrolled during active disease. The CDR3 runs from the conserved cysteine through the conserved F or W. Fields, in order: V gene, D gene, clone size, J gene, CDR3 length, CDR3 DNA, CDR3 protein. A D gene is named only where the DNA matches it firmly. Only some rows state a clone size, as once, few, many or a class for expanded clones.

V: TRBV19
D: TRBD2
size: few
J: TRBJ2-1
length: 17
DNA: TGTGCCAGTAGTGCACTTCTGACTAGCGTAATACACAATGAGCAGTTCTTC
CDR3: CASSALLTSVIHNEQFF

V: TRBV28
D: TRBD2
size: .
J: TRBJ2-5
length: 16
DNA: TGTGCCAGCAGTTTACGGCTAGCGGGAGGGGGGGAGACCCAGTACTTC
CDR3: CASSLRLAGGGETQYF

V: TRBV3-1/TRBV3-2
D: .
size: .
J: TRBJ2-7
length: 14
DNA: TGTGCCAGCAGACCCGGGCTAGCGAGTTACGAGCAGTACTTC
CDR3: CASRPGLASYEQYF

V: TRBV6-6
D: .
size: once
J: TRBJ2-4
length: 15
DNA: TGTGCCAGCAGTTTAACAGAAGGAGCCAAAAACATTCAGTACTTC
CDR3: CASSLTEGAKNIQYF

V: TRBV28
D: .
size: few
J: TRBJ2-7
length: 10
DNA: TGTGCCAGCAGTGAGGGCGAGCAGTACTTC
CDR3: CASSEGEQYF

V: TRBV4-1
D: TRBD1
size: once
J: TRBJ1-2
length: 14
DNA: TGCGCCAGCAGCTCCGGACAGGGTAATTATGGCTACACCTTC
CDR3: CASSSGQGNYGYTF

V: TRBV4-1
D: TRBD2
size: .
J: TRBJ2-3
length: 17
DNA: TGCGCCAGCAGCCACCCGGGACTAGCGGGCCGCACAGATACGCAGTATTTT
CDR3: CASSHPGLAGRTDTQYF

V: TRBV11-2
D: .
size: .
J: TRBJ1-5
length: 15
DNA: TGTGCCAGCAGAGAGGGGAGGATTAGCTATCAGCCCCAGCATTTT
CDR3: CASREGRISYQPQHF

V: TRBV28
D: .
size: .
J: TRBJ2-3
length: 13
DNA: TGTGCCAGCAGGCCGGGAACCACAGATACGCAGTATTTT
CDR3: CASRPGTTDTQYF

V: TRBV5-1
D: .
size: .
J: TRBJ2-5
length: 16
DNA: TGCGCCAGCAGCTTGTCCCCGAGGACAGTGATGGAGACCCAGTACTTC
CDR3: CASSLSPRTVMETQYF

V: TRBV6-5
D: TRBD2
size: .
J: TRBJ2-3
length: 15
DNA: TGTGCCAGCAGCACTAGCGCCCAAACCACAGATACGCAGTATTTT
CDR3: CASSTSAQTTDTQYF